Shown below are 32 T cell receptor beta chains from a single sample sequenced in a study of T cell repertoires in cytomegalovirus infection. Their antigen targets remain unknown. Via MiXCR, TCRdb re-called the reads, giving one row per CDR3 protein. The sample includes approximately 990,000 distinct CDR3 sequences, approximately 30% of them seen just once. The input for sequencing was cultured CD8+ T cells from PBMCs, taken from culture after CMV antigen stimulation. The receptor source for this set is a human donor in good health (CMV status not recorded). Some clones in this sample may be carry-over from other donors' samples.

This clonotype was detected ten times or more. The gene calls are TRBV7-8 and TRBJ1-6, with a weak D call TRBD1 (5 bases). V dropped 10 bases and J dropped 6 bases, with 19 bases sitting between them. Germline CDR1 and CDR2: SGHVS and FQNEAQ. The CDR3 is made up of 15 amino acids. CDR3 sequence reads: CAILPGRSTNSPLHF. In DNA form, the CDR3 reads TGTGCCATCCTCCCGGGACGCTCGACTAATTCACCCCTCCACTTT.

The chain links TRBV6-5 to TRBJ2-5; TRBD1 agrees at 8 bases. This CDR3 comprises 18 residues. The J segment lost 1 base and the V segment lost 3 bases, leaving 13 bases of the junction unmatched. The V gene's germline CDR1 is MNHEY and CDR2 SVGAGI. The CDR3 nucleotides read TGTGCCAGCAGTTATAGGGCAGGGGGCGATTGGGGCCAAGAGACCCAGTACTTC. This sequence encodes CASSYRAGGDWGQETQYF.

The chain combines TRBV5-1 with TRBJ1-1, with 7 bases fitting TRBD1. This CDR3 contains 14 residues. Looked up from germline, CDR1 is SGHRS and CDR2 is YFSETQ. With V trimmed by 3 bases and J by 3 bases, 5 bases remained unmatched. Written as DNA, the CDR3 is TGCGCCAGCAGCTCGTTCGACAGGGACACTGAAGCTTTCTTT. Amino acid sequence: CASSSFDRDTEAFF.

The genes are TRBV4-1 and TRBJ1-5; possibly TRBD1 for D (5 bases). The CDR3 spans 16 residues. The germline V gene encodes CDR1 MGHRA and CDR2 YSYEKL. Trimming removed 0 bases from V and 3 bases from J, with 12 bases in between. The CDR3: CASSQEEGTLNQPQHF. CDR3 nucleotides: TGCGCCAGCAGCCAAGAGGAGGGGACCCTCAATCAGCCCCAGCATTTT.

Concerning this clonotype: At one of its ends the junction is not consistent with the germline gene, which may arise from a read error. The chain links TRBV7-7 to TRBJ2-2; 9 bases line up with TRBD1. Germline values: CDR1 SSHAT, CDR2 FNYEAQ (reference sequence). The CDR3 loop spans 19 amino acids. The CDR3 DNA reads TGTGCTAGCAGCTTGATCCCGGGACAGGGCTGGGGGGACACCGGGGAGCTGTTTTTT. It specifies CASSLIPGQGWGDTGELFF. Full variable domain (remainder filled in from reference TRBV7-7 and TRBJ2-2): GAGVSQSPRYKVTKRGQDVTLRCDPISSHATLYWYQQALGQGPEFLTYFNYEAQPDKSGLPSDRFSAERPEGSISTLTIQRTEQRDSAMYRCASSLIPGQGWGDTGELFFGEGSRLTVL.

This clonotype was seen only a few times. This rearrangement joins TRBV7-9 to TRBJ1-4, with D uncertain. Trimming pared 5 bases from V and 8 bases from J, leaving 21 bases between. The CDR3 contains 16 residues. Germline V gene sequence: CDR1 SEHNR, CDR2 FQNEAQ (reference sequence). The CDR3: CASSAAGSPAVEKLFF. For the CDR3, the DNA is TGTGCCAGCAGCGCAGCCGGGAGCCCGGCTGTGGAAAAACTGTTTTTT.

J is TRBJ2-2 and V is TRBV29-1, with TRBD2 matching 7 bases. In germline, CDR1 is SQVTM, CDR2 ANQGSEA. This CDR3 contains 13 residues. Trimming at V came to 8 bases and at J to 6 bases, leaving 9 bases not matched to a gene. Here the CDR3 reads CSIPGGRAGELFF. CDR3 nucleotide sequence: TGCAGCATCCCGGGGGGAAGGGCCGGGGAGCTGTTTTTT.

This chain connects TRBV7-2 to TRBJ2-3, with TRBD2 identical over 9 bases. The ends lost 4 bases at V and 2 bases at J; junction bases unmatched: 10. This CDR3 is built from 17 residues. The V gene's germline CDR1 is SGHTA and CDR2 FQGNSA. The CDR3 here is CASSSRLAGRITDTQYF. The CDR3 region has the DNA TGTGCCAGCAGCTCGCGGCTAGCGGGGCGTATCACAGATACGCAGTATTTT.

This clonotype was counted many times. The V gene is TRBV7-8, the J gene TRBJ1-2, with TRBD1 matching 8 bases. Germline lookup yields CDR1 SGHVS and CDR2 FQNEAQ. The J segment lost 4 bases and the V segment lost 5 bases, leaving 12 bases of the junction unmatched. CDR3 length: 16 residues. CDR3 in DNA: TGTGCCAGCAGCGCCTCCGGGACAGGCCCCCTCTATGGCTACACCTTC. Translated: CASSASGTGPLYGYTF.

CDR3 nucleotide sequence: TGTGCCAGCAGTGAAGGGACTGGAGTAAGTGGCTACACCTTC. It yields the protein CASSEGTGVSGYTF. The V and J genes are TRBV27 and TRBJ1-2; D possibly corresponds to TRBD1 (5 bases). Germline CDR1 reads MNHEY; CDR2 reads SMNVEV (reference sequence). The V end was cut by 5 bases, the J end by 7 bases, with 17 bases between. The CDR3 runs 14 residues.

The CDR3 region is CASRYQKGQNYGYTF. As DNA, the CDR3 is TGTGCCAGCAGGTACCAGAAGGGCCAGAACTATGGCTACACCTTC. This rearrangement joins TRBV5-6 to TRBJ1-2; no firm D call. The germline CDR1 and CDR2 sequences are SGHDT and YYEEEE. CDR3 length equals 15 residues. V was pared by 5 bases and J by 2 bases, with 16 bases between.

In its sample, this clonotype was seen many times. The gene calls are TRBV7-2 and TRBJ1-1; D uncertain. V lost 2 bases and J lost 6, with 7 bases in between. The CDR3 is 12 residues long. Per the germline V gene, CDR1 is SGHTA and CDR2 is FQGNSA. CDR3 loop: CASSLRQAEAFF. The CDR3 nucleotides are TGTGCCAGCAGCTTAAGGCAAGCTGAAGCTTTCTTT.

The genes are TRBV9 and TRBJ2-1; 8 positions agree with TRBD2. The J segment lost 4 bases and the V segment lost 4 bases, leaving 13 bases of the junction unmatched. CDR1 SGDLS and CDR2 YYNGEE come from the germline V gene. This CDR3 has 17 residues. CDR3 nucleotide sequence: TGTGCCAGCAGCCATTCCTTGGCGGGGGGCATATACAATGAGCAGTTCTTC. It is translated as CASSHSLAGGIYNEQFF. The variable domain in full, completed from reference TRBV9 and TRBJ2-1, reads DSGVTQTPKHLITATGQRVTLRCSPRSGDLSVYWYQQSLDQGLQFLIQYYNGEERAKGNILERFSAQQFPDLHSELNLSSLELGDSALYFCASSHSLAGGIYNEQFFGPGTRLTVL.

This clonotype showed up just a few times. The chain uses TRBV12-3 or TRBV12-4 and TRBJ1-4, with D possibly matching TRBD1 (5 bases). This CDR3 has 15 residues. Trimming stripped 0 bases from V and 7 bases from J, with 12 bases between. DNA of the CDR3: TGTGCCAGCAGTTTAGCAGGGGTCACCGCTGAAAAACTGTTTTTT. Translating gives CASSLAGVTAEKLFF.

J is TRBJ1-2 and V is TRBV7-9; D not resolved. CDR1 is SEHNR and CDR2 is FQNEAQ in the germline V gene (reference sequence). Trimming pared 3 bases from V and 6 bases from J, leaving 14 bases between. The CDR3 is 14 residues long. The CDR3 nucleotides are TGTGCCAGCAGCTTGGGGAAGCCGTTGGATGGCTACACCTTC. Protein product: CASSLGKPLDGYTF.

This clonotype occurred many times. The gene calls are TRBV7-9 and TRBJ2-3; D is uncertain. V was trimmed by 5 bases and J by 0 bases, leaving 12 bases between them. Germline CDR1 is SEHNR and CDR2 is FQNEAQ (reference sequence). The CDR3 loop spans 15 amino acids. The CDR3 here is CASSPQDRSTDTQYF. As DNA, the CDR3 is TGTGCCAGCAGCCCCCAGGACCGAAGCACAGATACGCAGTATTTT.

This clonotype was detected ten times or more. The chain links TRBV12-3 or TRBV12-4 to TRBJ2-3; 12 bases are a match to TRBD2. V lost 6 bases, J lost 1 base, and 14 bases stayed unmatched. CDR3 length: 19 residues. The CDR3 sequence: CASSLLLAGGRDGTDTQYF. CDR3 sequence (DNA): TGTGCCAGCAGCCTTCTCCTAGCGGGGGGGCGTGATGGCACAGATACGCAGTATTTT.

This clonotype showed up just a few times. The CDR3 region is CASSWGGAFYGYTF. The CDR3 DNA reads TGTGCCAGCAGCTGGGGGGGCGCCTTCTATGGCTACACCTTC. V and J are TRBV7-9 and TRBJ1-2; weak D call: TRBD1 (6 bases). V was clipped by 4 bases and J by 4 bases, with 13 bases between them. Germline lookup yields CDR1 SEHNR and CDR2 FQNEAQ (reference sequence). The CDR3 spans 14 residues.

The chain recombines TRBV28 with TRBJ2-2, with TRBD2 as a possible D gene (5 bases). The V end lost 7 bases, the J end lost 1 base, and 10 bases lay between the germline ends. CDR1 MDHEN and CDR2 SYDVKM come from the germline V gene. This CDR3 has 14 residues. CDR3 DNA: TGTGCCAGCACCGGACTCCTGAACACCGGGGAGCTGTTTTTT. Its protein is CASTGLLNTGELFF.

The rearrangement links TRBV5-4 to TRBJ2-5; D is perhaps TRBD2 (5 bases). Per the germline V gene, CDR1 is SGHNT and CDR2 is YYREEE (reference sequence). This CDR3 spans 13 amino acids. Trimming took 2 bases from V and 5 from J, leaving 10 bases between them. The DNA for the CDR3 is TGTGCCAGCAGCTTCCCGTGGGAGGAGACCCAGTACTTC. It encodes CASSFPWEETQYF.

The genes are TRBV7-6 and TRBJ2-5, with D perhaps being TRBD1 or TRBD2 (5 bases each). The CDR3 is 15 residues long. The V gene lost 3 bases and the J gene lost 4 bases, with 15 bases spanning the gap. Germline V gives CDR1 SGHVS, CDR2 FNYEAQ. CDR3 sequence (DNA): TGTGCCAGCAGCTTCTACGGGACCCTGGGAGAGACCCAGTACTTC. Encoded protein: CASSFYGTLGETQYF.

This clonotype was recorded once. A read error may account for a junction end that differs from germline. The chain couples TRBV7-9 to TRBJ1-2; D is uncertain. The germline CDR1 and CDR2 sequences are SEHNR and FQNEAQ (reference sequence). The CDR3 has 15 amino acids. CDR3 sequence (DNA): TGTGTCAGCAGCTTAGAGGACGGAAGAGAGTATGGCTACACCTTC. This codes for CVSSLEDGREYGYTF. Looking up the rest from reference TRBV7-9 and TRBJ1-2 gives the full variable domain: DTGVSQNPRHKITKRGQNVTFRCDPISEHNRLYWYRQTLGQGPEFLTYFQNEAQLEKSRLLSDRFSAERPKGSFSTLEIQRTEQGDSAMYLCVSSLEDGREYGYTFGSGTRLTVV.

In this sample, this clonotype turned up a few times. DNA of the CDR3: TGTGCCAGCAGTAGTACAGGGAAAACGGATTCACCCCTCCACTTT. It is translated as CASSSTGKTDSPLHF. V usage is TRBV7-6 and J usage is TRBJ1-6; possibly TRBD1 for D (6 bases). Germline CDR1 reads SGHVS; CDR2 reads FNYEAQ. CDR3 length: 15 residues. V lost 6 bases and J lost 8, with 17 bases in between.

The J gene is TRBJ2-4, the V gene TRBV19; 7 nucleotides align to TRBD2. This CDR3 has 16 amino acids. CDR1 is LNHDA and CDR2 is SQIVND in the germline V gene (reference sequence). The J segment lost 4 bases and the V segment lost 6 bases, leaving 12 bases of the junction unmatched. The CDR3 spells CASRRETERGKNIQYF. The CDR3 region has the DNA TGTGCCAGTAGAAGGGAGACAGAGCGGGGAAAAAACATTCAGTACTTC.

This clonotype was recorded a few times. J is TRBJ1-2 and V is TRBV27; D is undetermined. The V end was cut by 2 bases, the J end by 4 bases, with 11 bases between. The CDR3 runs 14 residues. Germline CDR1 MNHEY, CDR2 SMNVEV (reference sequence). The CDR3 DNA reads TGTGCCAGCAGTTTAATGCAGTTCGGCTATGGCTACACCTTC. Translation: CASSLMQFGYGYTF.

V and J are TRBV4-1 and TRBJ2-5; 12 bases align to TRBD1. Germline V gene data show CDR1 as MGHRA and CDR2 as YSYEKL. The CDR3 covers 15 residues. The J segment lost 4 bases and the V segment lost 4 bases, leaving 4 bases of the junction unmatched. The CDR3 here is CASSPPGQGAETQYF. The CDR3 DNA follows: TGCGCCAGCAGCCCGCCGGGACAGGGGGCAGAGACCCAGTACTTC.

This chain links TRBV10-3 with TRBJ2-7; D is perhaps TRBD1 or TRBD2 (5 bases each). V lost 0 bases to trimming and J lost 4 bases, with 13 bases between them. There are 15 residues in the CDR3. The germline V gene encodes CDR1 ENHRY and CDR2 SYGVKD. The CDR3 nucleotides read TGTGCCATCAGTGAGTCGAAGCCGGGGCGTTACGAGCAGTACGTC. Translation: CAISESKPGRYEQYV.

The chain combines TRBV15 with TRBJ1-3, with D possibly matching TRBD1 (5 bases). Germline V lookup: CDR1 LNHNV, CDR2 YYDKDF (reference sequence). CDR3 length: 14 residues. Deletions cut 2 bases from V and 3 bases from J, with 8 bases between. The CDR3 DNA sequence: TGTGCCACCAGCAGAAGACAGAGTGGAAACACCATATATTTT. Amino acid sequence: CATSRRQSGNTIYF. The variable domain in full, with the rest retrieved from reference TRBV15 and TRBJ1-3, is DAMVIQNPRYQVTQFGKPVTLSCSQTLNHNVMYWYQQKSSQAPKLLFHYYDKDFNNEADTPDNFQSRRPNTSFCFLDIRSPGLGDTAMYLCATSRRQSGNTIYFGEGSWLTVV.

CDR3 coding DNA: TGCAGTGCGAGGGGGTTCGACCCACCCTCATACGAGCAGTACGTC. Its translation is CSARGFDPPSYEQYV. The gene calls are TRBV20-1 and TRBJ2-7; weak D call: TRBD1 (6 bases). V was shortened by 6 bases and J by 4 bases, with 22 bases between the two germline ends. Germline V CDR1 and CDR2: DFQATT, SNEGSKA (reference sequence). This CDR3 has 15 amino acids.

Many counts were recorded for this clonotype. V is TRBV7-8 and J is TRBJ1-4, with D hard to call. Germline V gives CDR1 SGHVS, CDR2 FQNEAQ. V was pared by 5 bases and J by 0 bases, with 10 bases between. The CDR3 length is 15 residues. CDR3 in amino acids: CASSTHSATNEKLFF. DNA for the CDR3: TGTGCCAGCAGCACCCACAGTGCAACTAATGAAAAACTGTTTTTT.

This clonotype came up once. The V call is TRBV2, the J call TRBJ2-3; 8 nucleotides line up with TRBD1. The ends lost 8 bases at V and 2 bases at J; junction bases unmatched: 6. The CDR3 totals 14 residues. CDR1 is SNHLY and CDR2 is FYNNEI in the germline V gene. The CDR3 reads CASPGTGVTDTQYF. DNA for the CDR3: TGTGCCAGCCCCGGGACAGGAGTCACAGATACGCAGTATTTT. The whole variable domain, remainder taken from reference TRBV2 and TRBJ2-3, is EPEVTQTPSHQVTQMGQEVILRCVPISNHLYFYWYRQILGQKVEFLVSFYNNEISEKSEIFDDQFSVERPDGSNFTLKIRSTKLEDSAMYFCASPGTGVTDTQYFGPGTRLTVL.

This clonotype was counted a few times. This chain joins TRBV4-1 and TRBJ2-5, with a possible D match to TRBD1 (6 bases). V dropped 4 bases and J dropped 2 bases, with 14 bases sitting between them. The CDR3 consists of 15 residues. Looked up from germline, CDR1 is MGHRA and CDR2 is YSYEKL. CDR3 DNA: TGCGCCAGCAGCCTTAGGACAGACCCTCAAGAGACCCAGTACTTC. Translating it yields CASSLRTDPQETQYF.